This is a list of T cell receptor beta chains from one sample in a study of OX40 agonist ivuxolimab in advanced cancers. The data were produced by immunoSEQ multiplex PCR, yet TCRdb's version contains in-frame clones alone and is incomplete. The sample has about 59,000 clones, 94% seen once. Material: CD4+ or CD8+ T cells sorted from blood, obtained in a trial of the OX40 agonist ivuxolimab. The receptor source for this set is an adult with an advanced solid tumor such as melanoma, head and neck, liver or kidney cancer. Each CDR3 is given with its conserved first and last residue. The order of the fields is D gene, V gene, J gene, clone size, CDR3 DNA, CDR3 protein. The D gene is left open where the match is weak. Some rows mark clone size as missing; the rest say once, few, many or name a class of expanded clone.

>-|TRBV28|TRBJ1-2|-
TGTGCCAGCAGTTTATTATTTGACCAGGGCTTCTATGGCTACACCTTC
CASSLLFDQGFYGYTF
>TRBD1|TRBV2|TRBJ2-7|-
TGTGCCAGTAGACAGGGGTCCAACGAGCAGTACTTC
CASRQGSNEQYF
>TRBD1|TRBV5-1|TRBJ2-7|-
TGCGCCAGCAGCATTGAGAGACAGGGGGAGTCCTACGAGCAGTACTTC
CASSIERQGESYEQYF
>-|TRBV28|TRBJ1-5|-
TGTGCCAGCAGTTTCGTTAGGGCTGGCAATCAGCCCCAGCATTTT
CASSFVRAGNQPQHF
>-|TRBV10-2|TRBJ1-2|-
TGCGCCAGCAGTGAGGTCGAGTATCGGTATGGCTACACCTTC
CASSEVEYRYGYTF
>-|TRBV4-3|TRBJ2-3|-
TGCGCCAGCAGCCAAGATGATACTAGCCGGAAGACCCCAGATACGCAGTATTTT
CASSQDDTSRKTPDTQYF
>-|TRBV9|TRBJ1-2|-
TGTGCCAGCAGTGGGGACTCCTATGGCTACACCTTC
CASSGDSYGYTF
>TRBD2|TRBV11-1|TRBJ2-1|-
TGTGCCAGCAGCTTAGGGTATGCGGGGGTCTTATACAATGAGCAGTTCTTC
CASSLGYAGVLYNEQFF
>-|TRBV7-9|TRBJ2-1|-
TGTGCCAGCAGCATCCTAGCCGATGAGCAGTTCTTC
CASSILADEQFF
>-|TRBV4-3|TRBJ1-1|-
TGCGCCAGCAGCCAGGGACACCAGAACACTGAAGCTTTCTTT
CASSQGHQNTEAFF
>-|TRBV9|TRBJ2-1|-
TGTGCCAGCAGCGTAGTCACAGCCCCGCCTTACAATGAGCAGTTCTTC
CASSVVTAPPYNEQFF
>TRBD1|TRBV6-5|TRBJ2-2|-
TGTGCCAGCTCTTCGACAGGGATTCACGGGGAGCTGTTTTTT
CASSSTGIHGELFF
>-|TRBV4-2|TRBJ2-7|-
TGTGCCAGCAGCCAAGATCTGGTGAGCGCCCTTCTCTACGAGCAGTACTTC
CASSQDLVSALLYEQYF
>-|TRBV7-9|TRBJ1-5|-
TGTGCCACCAGCCGGGGCGGGGGCAATCAGCCCCAGCATTTT
CATSRGGGNQPQHF
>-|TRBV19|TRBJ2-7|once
TGTGCCAGCGAAGGAGGGAACGAGCAGTACTTC
CASEGGNEQYF
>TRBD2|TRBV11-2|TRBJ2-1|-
TGTGCCAGCAGCTTGCTGGCGGGAGGGTACAATGAGCAGTTCTTC
CASSLLAGGYNEQFF
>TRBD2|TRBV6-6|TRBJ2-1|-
TGTGCCAGCAGTTACGAGGGACTAGCACTTTACAATGAGCAGTTCTTC
CASSYEGLALYNEQFF
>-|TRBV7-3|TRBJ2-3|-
TGTGCCAGCAGCCCCGTTGGGGCCAGAGACACAGATACGCAGTATTTT
CASSPVGARDTDTQYF
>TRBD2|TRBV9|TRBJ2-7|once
TGTGCCAGCAGCGACAGCGGGAGGGACTACGAGCAGTACTTC
CASSDSGRDYEQYF